These T cell receptor beta chains were read from a single sample in a study of blood T cell repertoires in COVID-19. The data were produced by immunoSEQ multiplex PCR, yet TCRdb's version contains in-frame clones alone and is incomplete. The sample yields approximately 230,000 clones, about 86% seen once. The sample consisted of peripheral blood. The receptors were sampled from an elderly man with acute or convalescent COVID-19. Both conserved end residues are part of each CDR3. A D gene is named only where the DNA matches it firmly. Clone size appears in some rows only: once, few, many, or a class for an expanded clone.

>TRBJ1-1|14|TRBV28|-|-
TGTGCCAGCAGTTTAGTTAGCATGAACACTGAAGCTTTCTTT
CASSLVSMNTEAFF
>TRBJ1-6|13|TRBV2|-|-
TGTGCCAGCAGTGACAGGGTTAGTTCACCCCTCCACTTT
CASSDRVSSPLHF
>TRBJ2-2|17|TRBV4-2|medium-sized|TRBD2
TGTGCCAGCAGCCAAGATTGGAGCGGGGGGGTCACCGGGGAGCTGTTTTTT
CASSQDWSGGVTGELFF
>TRBJ2-7|16|TRBV19|-|-
TGTGCCAGTAGTCCTCGGTCTGCGGGAAACGTCTACGAGCAGTACTTC
CASSPRSAGNVYEQYF
>TRBJ1-4|17|TRBV28|-|-
TGTGCCAGCAGTCCCCCCCCCTTATTACTGGCTAATGAAAAACTGTTTTTT
CASSPPPLLLANEKLFF
>TRBJ2-7|13|TRBV5-1|-|-
TGCGCCAGCAGCTTGGATACATCCTACGAGCAGTACTTC
CASSLDTSYEQYF
>TRBJ2-5|15|TRBV7-8|-|-
TGTGCCAGCCTCGGGCGGGACCCATTCCAAGAGACCCAGTACTTC
CASLGRDPFQETQYF
>TRBJ2-1|16|TRBV19|-|TRBD1
TGTGCCAGTAGTATTACGTTTGGGACAGTAGGCAATGAGCAGTTCTTC
CASSITFGTVGNEQFF
>TRBJ1-1|14|TRBV19|-|-
TGTGCCAGTAGCCAGGCCGGGATGAACACTGAAGCTTTCTTT
CASSQAGMNTEAFF
>TRBJ2-7|15|TRBV6-5|-|-
TGTGCCAGCAGCGCCGGGACATCGTCCTCCTACGAGCAGTACTTC
CASSAGTSSSYEQYF
>TRBJ2-1|15|TRBV6-5|-|TRBD2
TGTGCCAGCAGTCGTCCCGGGGGGGCGGGTAATGAGCAGTTCTTC
CASSRPGGAGNEQFF
>TRBJ2-3|16|TRBV5-4|-|-
TGTGCCAGCAGCTCCGCCACGACAGGACACACAGATACGCAGTATTTT
CASSSATTGHTDTQYF
>TRBJ2-1|15|TRBV7-2|-|-
TGTGCCAGCAGCTTAAGCGCGGGATCCTACAATGAGCAGTTCTTC
CASSLSAGSYNEQFF
>TRBJ1-2|13|TRBV7-9|-|-
TGTGCCAGCCGGCAGGACAGCATCTATGGCTACACCTTC
CASRQDSIYGYTF
>TRBJ2-7|13|TRBV6-1|-|-
TGTGCCAGCAGTGACCCCAGGGCGCTGGAGCAGTACTTC
CASSDPRALEQYF
>TRBJ2-1|15|TRBV6-5|-|TRBD1
TGTGCCAGCACGTCGGTCGGGACAGGGGGTCGTGAGCAGTTCTTC
CASTSVGTGGREQFF
>TRBJ2-1|15|TRBV28|-|-
TGTGCCAGCAGTTCAAGTGCGGGATCGGGGAATGAGCAGTTCTTC
CASSSSAGSGNEQFF
>TRBJ1-2|13|TRBV5-1|-|-
TGCGCCAGCAGCTTGGCCTCTAACTATGGCTACACCTTC
CASSLASNYGYTF
>TRBJ2-7|11|TRBV25-1|once|-
TGTGCCAGCAGAGCCACCTACGAGCAGTACTTC
CASRATYEQYF
>TRBJ1-5|15|TRBV6-5|-|-
TGTGCCAGCAGTTACTCGAAGGGGAGCAATCAGCCCCAGCATTTT
CASSYSKGSNQPQHF
>TRBJ2-1|15|TRBV27|-|TRBD2
TGCGCCACCGCGGGGGGACTAGGGGGGGGCGATGAGCAGTTCTTC
CATAGGLGGGDEQFF
>TRBJ2-5|17|TRBV9|-|TRBD2
TGTGCCAGCAGCGTAGGGTCGGGCGGGGGACGCCAAGAGACCCAGTACTTC
CASSVGSGGGRQETQYF
>TRBJ2-1|14|TRBV29-1|once|TRBD2
TGCAGCGTTGATGAACTAGCGGGAAACAATGAGCAGTTCTTC
CSVDELAGNNEQFF
>TRBJ1-1|15|TRBV5-1|-|TRBD1
TGCGCCAGCAGCTGGACAGGGGCCATGAACACTGAAGCTTTCTTT
CASSWTGAMNTEAFF
>TRBJ2-7|12|TRBV3-1/TRBV3-2|-|-
TGTGCCAGCAGCCAAGATGGGAGAGTCCAGTACTTC
CASSQDGRVQYF